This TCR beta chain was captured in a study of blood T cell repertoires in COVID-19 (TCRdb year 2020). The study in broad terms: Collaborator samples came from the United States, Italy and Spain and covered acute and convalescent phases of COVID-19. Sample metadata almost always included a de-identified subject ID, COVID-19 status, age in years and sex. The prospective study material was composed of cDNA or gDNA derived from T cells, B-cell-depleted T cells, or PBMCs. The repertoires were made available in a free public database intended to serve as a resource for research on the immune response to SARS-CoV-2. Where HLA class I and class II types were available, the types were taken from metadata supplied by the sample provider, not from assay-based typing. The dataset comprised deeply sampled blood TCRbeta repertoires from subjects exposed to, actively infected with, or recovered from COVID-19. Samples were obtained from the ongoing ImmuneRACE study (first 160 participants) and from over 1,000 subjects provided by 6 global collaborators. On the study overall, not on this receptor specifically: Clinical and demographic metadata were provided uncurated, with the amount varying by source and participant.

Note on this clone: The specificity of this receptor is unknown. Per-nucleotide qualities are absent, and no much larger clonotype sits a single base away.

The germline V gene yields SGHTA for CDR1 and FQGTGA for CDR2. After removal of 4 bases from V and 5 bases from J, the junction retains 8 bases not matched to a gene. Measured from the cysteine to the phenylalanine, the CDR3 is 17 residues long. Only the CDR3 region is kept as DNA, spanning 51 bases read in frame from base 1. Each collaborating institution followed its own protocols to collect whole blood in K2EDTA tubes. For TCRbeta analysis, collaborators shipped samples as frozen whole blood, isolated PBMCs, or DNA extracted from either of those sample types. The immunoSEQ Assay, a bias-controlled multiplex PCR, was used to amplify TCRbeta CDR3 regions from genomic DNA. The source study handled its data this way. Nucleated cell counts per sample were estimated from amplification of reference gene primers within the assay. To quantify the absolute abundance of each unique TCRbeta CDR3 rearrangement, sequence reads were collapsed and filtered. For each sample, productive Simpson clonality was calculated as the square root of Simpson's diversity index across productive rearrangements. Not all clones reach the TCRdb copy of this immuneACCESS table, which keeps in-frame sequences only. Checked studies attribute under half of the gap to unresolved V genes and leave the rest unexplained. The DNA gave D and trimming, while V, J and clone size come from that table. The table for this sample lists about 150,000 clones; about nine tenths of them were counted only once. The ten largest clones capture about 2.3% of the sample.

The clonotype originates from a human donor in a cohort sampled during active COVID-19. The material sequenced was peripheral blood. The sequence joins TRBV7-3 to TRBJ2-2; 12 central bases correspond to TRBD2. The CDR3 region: CASSSRTSGMNTGELFF. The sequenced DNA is TGTGCCAGCAGCTCACGGACTAGCGGGATGAATACCGGGGAGCTGTTTTTT.